The 12 T cell receptor beta chains below were found in one sample sequenced in a study of cytomegalovirus exposure and HLA in healthy donors. Primers included in the PCR were 60 Vbeta and 13 Jbeta primers. The protocol was immunoSEQ multiplex PCR, while the TCRdb copy is restricted to in-frame clones and leaves out a portion. The sample's table shows 150,000 to 200,000 clones. Sequencing input: PBMCs. These receptors were obtained from a woman under 30 in good health and CMV-seropositive.

V and J are TRBV7-2 and TRBJ2-2, with 8 bases that match TRBD2. Germline values: CDR1 SGHTA, CDR2 FQGNSA. The CDR3 length is 15 residues. V lost 5 bases and J lost 4; bases outside the gene matches: 6. CDR3: CASSLKAGVTGELFF. CDR3 sequence (DNA): TGTGCCAGCAGCCTCAAAGCGGGGGTCACCGGGGAGCTGTTTTTT.

The chain recombines TRBV29-1 with TRBJ1-4; the D is unclear. The CDR3 is 14 residues long. V lost 4 bases to trimming and J lost 6 bases, with 15 bases between them. In germline, CDR1 is SQVTM, CDR2 ANQGSEA. In nucleotides, the CDR3 is TGCAGCGTTGGAGGAGTGTCAGATCATGAAAAACTGTTTTTT. As protein: CSVGGVSDHEKLFF.

This chain connects TRBV10-3 to TRBJ2-1; D not certain. This CDR3 spans 11 amino acids. Germline V gives CDR1 ENHRY, CDR2 SYGVKD. Trimming took off 3 bases at V and 8 bases at J, with 5 bases between the two ends. The CDR3 bases are TGTGCCATCAGTGACAGTTATGAGCAGTTCTTC. Translating gives CAISDSYEQFF.

This chain links TRBV29-1 with TRBJ1-4; the D is unclear. Germline V lookup: CDR1 SQVTM, CDR2 ANQGSEA. CDR3 length: 13 amino acids. V shed 6 bases and J shed 5 bases, with 13 bases lying between them. CDR3 DNA sequence: TGCAGCGTCGCTCGATCGGGGAATGAAAAACTGTTTTTT. This codes for CSVARSGNEKLFF.

The chain is built from TRBV10-2 and TRBJ2-7; 7 nucleotides line up with TRBD1. J was trimmed by 3 bases and V by 7 bases; bases with no gene match: 6. The CDR3 has 13 amino acids. Germline CDR1 and CDR2: WSHSY and SAAADI. The CDR3 spells CASNWQGVYEQYF. For the CDR3, the DNA is TGCGCCAGCAATTGGCAGGGGGTCTACGAGCAGTACTTC.

The rearrangement uses TRBV4-1 and TRBJ2-1; perhaps TRBD2 as D (6 bases). The CDR3 totals 12 residues. V was clipped by 10 bases and J by 5 bases, with 12 bases between them. CDR1 and CDR2 from the germline V gene are MGHRA and YSYEKL. CDR3 sequence reads: CATLGGHNEQFF. CDR3 DNA sequence: TGCGCCACACTGGGGGGACACAATGAGCAGTTCTTC.

CDR3 region: CSVTGTGSTGELFF. The CDR3 DNA follows: TGCAGCGTGACCGGGACAGGGAGCACCGGGGAGCTGTTTTTT. The chain employs TRBV29-1 and TRBJ2-2; TRBD1 matches at 9 bases. CDR1 is SQVTM, CDR2 ANQGSEA, per germline. Trimming removed 6 bases from V and 4 bases from J; junction bases left unmatched: 6. There are 14 residues in the CDR3.

The chain combines TRBV10-3 with TRBJ1-3; the match to TRBD1 covers 10 bases. Germline V gene lookup returns CDR1 ENHRY and CDR2 SYGVKD. Trimming removed 11 bases from V and 6 bases from J; junction bases left unmatched: 22. The CDR3 loop spans 18 amino acids. CDR3 sequence: CAAKPQPGKTGGENTIYF. The CDR3, as DNA: TGTGCCGCCAAGCCGCAGCCCGGGAAGACAGGGGGCGAAAACACCATATATTTT.

The V call is TRBV7-9, the J call TRBJ1-5, with TRBD1 as a possible D gene (6 bases). Trimming removed 6 bases from V and 0 bases from J, with 9 bases in between. This CDR3 comprises 14 residues. Germline CDR1 is SEHNR and CDR2 is FQNEAQ (reference sequence). CDR3 DNA: TGTGCCAGCAGTAGGGACACTAGCAATCAGCCCCAGCATTTT. Residues: CASSRDTSNQPQHF.

J is TRBJ2-6 and V is TRBV9; a weak D match, TRBD1 (6 bases). This CDR3 is built from 21 residues. V lost 0 bases and J lost 0, with 22 bases in between. Germline CDR1 and CDR2: SGDLS and YYNGEE. CDR3 coding DNA: TGTGCCAGCAGCGTAGGACATATCAGGGGAAACTTAGGCTCTGGGGCCAACGTCCTGACTTTC. Protein product: CASSVGHIRGNLGSGANVLTF.

This chain uses TRBV6-1 with TRBJ2-5; 7 bases align to TRBD1. The J call may be in error: the DNA end matches TRBJ2-7 better. Germline V gives CDR1 MNHNS, CDR2 SASEGT. The CDR3 extends over 15 amino acids. CDR3 coding DNA: TGTGCCAGCAGTGTAAAGAGGACAGGAGCCTACGAGCAGTACTTC. It encodes CASSVKRTGAYEQYF.

The chain uses TRBV7-9 and TRBJ2-1; maybe TRBD2 (6 bases). This CDR3 is 15 amino acids long. V was trimmed by 5 bases and J by 4 bases, leaving 15 bases between them. Germline V lookup: CDR1 SEHNR, CDR2 FQNEAQ (reference sequence). CDR3 amino acids: CASSRDFLGYNEQFF. CDR3 coding DNA: TGTGCCAGCAGCCGGGACTTCCTAGGATACAATGAGCAGTTCTTC.